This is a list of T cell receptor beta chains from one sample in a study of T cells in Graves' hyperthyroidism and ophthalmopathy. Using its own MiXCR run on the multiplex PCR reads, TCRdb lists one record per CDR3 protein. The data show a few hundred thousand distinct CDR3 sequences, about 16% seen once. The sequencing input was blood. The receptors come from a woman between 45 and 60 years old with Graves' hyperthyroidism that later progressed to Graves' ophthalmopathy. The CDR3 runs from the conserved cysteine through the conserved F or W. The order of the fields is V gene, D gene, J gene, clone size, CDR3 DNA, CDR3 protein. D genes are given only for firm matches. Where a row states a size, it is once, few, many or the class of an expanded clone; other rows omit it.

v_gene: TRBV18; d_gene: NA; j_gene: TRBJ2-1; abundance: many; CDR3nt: TGTGCCAGCTCACCCTTCGGTCGGGAAGGCTCCTACAATGAGCAGTTCTTC; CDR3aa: CASSPFGREGSYNEQFF
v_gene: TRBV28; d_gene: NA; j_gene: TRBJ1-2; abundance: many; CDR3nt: TGTGCCAGCAGTCGTTTTTATGGCTACACCTTC; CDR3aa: CASSRFYGYTF
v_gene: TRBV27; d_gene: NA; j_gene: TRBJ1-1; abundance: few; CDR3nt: TGTGCCAGCAGTTTACGGGGGTCGAACACTGAAGCTTTCTTT; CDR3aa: CASSLRGSNTEAFF
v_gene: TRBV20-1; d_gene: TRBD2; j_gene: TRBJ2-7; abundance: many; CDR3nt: TGCAGTGCTAGAGGGAGGAACGGGAGGTCCTACGAGCAGTACTTC; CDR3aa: CSARGRNGRSYEQYF
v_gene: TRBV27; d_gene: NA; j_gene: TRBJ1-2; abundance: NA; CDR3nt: TGTGCCAGCAGTTGGTCAGGGAAGAGTGGCTACACCTTC; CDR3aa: CASSWSGKSGYTF
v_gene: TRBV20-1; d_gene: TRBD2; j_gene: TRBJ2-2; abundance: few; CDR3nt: TGCAGTGCACCGGGGGTGACTAGCAGGAACACCGGGGAGCTGTCTTTT; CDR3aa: CSAPGVTSRNTGELSF
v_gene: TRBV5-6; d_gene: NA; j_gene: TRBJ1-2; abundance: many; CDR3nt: TGTGCCAGCAGAACCACCACCTATGGCTACACCTTC; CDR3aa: CASRTTTYGYTF
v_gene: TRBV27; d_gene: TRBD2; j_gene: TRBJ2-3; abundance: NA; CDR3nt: TGTGCCAGCAGTCCCTTGGGTTATAGCGGGAGGGGGGGGGGCACAGATACGCAGTATTTT; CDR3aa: CASSPLGYSGRGGGTDTQYF
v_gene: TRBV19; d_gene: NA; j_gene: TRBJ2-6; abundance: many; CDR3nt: TGTGCCAGTAGACAAAACGGGTTTGGGGCCAACGTCCTGACTTTC; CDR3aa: CASRQNGFGANVLTF
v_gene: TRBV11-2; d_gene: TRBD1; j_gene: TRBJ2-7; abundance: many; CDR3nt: TGTGCCAGCAGCCTCCCGGACAGGGTAGATTCCTACGAGCAGTACTTC; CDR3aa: CASSLPDRVDSYEQYF
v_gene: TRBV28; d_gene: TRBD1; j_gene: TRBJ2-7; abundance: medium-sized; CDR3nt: TGTGCCAGCAGCCCCGGACAGGAGCGGAACGAGCAGTACTTC; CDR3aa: CASSPGQERNEQYF
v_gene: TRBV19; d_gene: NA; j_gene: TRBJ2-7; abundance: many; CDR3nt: TGTGCCAGTATGGGTACAGACTACGAGCAGTACTTC; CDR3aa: CASMGTDYEQYF
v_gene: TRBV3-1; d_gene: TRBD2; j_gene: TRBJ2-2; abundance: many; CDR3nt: TGTGCCAGCAGAGCGGGACTAGCGGGAAACACCGGGGAGCTGTTTTTT; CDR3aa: CASRAGLAGNTGELFF
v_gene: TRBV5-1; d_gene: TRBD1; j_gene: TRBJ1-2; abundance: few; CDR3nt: TGCGCCAACCCGCGGGGGAGAACAGGGGTAAAGAACTATGGCTACACCTTC; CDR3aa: CANPRGRTGVKNYGYTF
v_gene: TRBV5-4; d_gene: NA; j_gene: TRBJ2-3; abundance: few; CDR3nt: TGTGCCAGCAGCTTGCAAGGGCCAGATACGCAGTATTTT; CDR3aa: CASSLQGPDTQYF
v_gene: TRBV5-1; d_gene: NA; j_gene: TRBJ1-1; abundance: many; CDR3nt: TGCGCCAGCAGCTTGGTGGGGAGCACTGAAGCTTTCTTT; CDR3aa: CASSLVGSTEAFF
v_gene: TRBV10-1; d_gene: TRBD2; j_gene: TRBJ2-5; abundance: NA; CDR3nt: TGCGCCAGCAGTGAAGGGACTAGCGGGAGTCCCTACTTC; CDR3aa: CASSEGTSGSPYF
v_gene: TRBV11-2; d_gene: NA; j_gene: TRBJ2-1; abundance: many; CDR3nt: TGTGCCAGCAGCATGATTCCGGGACTCGACAATGAGCAGTTCTTC; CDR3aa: CASSMIPGLDNEQFF
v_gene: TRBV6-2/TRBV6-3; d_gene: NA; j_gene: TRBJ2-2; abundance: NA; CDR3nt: TGTGCCAGCAGTAGCGACTGGTCCACCGGGGAGCTGTTTTTT; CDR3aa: CASSSDWSTGELFF
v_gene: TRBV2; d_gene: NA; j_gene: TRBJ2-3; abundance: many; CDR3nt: TGTGCCAGCAGCCCGGGACTTAATACGCAGTATTTT; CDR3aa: CASSPGLNTQYF
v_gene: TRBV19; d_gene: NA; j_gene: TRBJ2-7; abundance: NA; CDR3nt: TGTGCCAGTAGTCCCTACCACTCCCCTTACGAGCAGTACTTC; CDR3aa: CASSPYHSPYEQYF
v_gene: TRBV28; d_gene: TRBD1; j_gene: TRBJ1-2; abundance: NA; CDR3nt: TGTGCCAGCGAACAGGGGGGTAATGGCTACACCTTC; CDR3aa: CASEQGGNGYTF